These T cell receptor beta chains were read from a single sample in a study of shared clonotypes between healthy human individuals. The table came from immunoSEQ multiplex PCR; TCRdb's copy has only in-frame clones and leaves some out. The sample records approximately 2,000,000 clones, over 85% being singletons. Source material: naive CD8+ T cells from PBMCs. The receptors here all came from a man between 18 and 29 years old in good health. Some clones in this sample may be carry-over from other donors' samples. Both conserved end residues are part of each CDR3. D genes are given only for firm matches.

d_call	v_call	j_call	cdr3_aa
TRBD1	TRBV29-1	TRBJ1-1	CSVSTGVIF
-	TRBV28	TRBJ2-7	CASSFEGPGNSYEQYF
TRBD1	TRBV27	TRBJ1-2	CASSRRDRGGYGYTF
-	TRBV4-2	TRBJ2-7	CASSQVQAGAKEQYF
TRBD1	TRBV7-8	TRBJ2-7	CASSLRTQGKYRGPGEQYF
-	TRBV7-3	TRBJ2-7	CASSRDRTYEQYF
TRBD2	TRBV5-4	TRBJ2-2	CASSETSGRGELFF
-	TRBV7-9	TRBJ2-7	CASSSSLSLEQYF
-	TRBV11-2	TRBJ2-7	CASSLKTDYEQYF
-	TRBV28	TRBJ1-5	CASSLRQGNQPQHF
-	TRBV7-9	TRBJ2-1	CASSLTQDEQFF
-	TRBV11-2	TRBJ2-7	CASSVDGASYEQYF
TRBD1	TRBV27	TRBJ2-7	CASSVLLGQGYHEQYF
-	TRBV5-6	TRBJ2-5	CASSLVGIQETQYF
TRBD2	TRBV27	TRBJ2-1	CASSPLLGGAGYNEQFF
-	TRBV5-5	TRBJ2-7	CASSLGYEQYF
TRBD2	TRBV4-3	TRBJ2-3	CASSQGPGQGLAGSLTDTQYF
-	TRBV29-1	TRBJ1-2	CSVYDRKDPGYTF
-	TRBV4-1	TRBJ2-1	CASSQGGRRNEQFF
-	TRBV28	TRBJ1-2	CASSLRGAGYGYTF
TRBD1	TRBV6-9	TRBJ1-2	CASSPRQGDGYTF
-	TRBV19	TRBJ1-2	CAARDLGGYTF
-	TRBV4-1	TRBJ1-5	CASSQGGGGNQPQHF
-	TRBV4-1	TRBJ2-5	CASSQTVGTQYF